A single sample is the source of the 26 T cell receptor beta chains below, sequenced in a study of neurological immune-mediated disorders. Via MiXCR, TCRdb re-called the 5' RACE reads, giving one row per CDR3 protein. The sample lists over 60,000 distinct CDR3 sequences; 4% to 6% were seen once. Sequenced material: PBMCs. These receptors were taken from a woman aged 45-65 years with multiple sclerosis.

This clonotype was found once. V and J are TRBV24-1 and TRBJ2-1, with D perhaps TRBD2 (6 bases). The CDR3 spans 15 residues. The germline gives CDR1 KGHDR, CDR2 SFDVKD. Trimming left V 6 bases short and J 3 bases short, with 14 bases between. This CDR3 is CATSLPGTYYNEQFF. The CDR3 DNA reads TGTGCCACCAGTTTACCAGGGACTTACTACAATGAGCAGTTCTTC.

This clonotype was counted at least ten times. The chain couples TRBV5-6 to TRBJ2-1, with TRBD1 matching 7 bases. The CDR3 sequence is 13 residues long. J was trimmed by 8 bases and V by 4 bases; bases with no gene match: 6. The germline V gene has CDR1 SGHDT and CDR2 YYEEEE. The DNA of the CDR3 is TGTGCCAGCAGCGCAGGGGGAGCGGATGAGCAGTTCTTC. This sequence encodes CASSAGGADEQFF.

This clonotype has a count of ten or more. The chain joins TRBV20-1 to TRBJ1-1, with D unclear. Per germline, CDR1 DFQATT and CDR2 SNEGSKA (reference sequence). The CDR3 runs 12 residues. Trimming pared 6 bases from V and 1 base from J, leaving 9 bases between. The CDR3 loop reads CSAQPRNTEAFF. The CDR3 region has the DNA TGCAGTGCGCAGCCGAGGAACACTGAAGCTTTCTTT.

This clonotype was recorded many times. V gene TRBV20-1 combines with J gene TRBJ2-4; 10 bases agree with TRBD1. Germline V gene sequence: CDR1 DFQATT, CDR2 SNEGSKA (reference sequence). The CDR3 runs to 14 residues. The V gene end was trimmed by 1 base and the J gene end by 7 bases; junction bases not matched to a gene: 4. The DNA for the CDR3 is TGCAGTGCTAGAGCGACAGGGGGCCGCAACATTCAGTACTTC. It specifies CSARATGGRNIQYF.

The table lists this clonotype with many counts. The DNA is omitted, as the CDR3 cannot be located on it reliably, and the CDR3 follows TCRdb's listing. V is TRBV9 and J is TRBJ1-5; TRBD1, the table's D call, lacks a check against the DNA. CDR1 is SGDLS and CDR2 is YYNGEE in the germline V gene. The CDR3 has 15 amino acids, counting both end residues. The CDR3 reads CASSVGAGSYQPQNF.

This clonotype was seen ten or more times. The rearrangement uses TRBV24-1 and TRBJ1-1; possible D gene TRBD1, 5 bases. This CDR3 has 13 residues. Looked up from germline, CDR1 is KGHDR and CDR2 is SFDVKD. V was trimmed by 7 bases and J by 1 base, leaving 9 bases between them. CDR3 amino acids: CATRRQSNTEAFF. The CDR3 nucleotides read TGTGCCACCAGAAGACAGTCGAACACTGAAGCTTTCTTT.

This clonotype was recorded many times. J is TRBJ2-1 and V is TRBV14, with no clear D. Germline CDR1 SGHDN, CDR2 FVKESK. This CDR3 contains 13 residues. Trimming removed 7 bases at V and 4 bases at J, with 11 bases between. CDR3: CASNDRDYNEQFF. CDR3 nucleotides: TGTGCCAGCAATGATAGAGATTACAATGAGCAGTTCTTC.

The sample holds many counts of this clonotype. The chain combines TRBV11-1 with TRBJ1-1; D is ambiguous. Germline CDR1 is SGHAT and CDR2 is FQDESV (reference sequence). CDR3 length: 15 residues. V was trimmed by 5 bases and J by 1 base, leaving 14 bases between them. The CDR3 DNA sequence: TGTGCCAGCAGCCTCCGACCGATGAAGAACACTGAAGCTTTCTTT. Its protein product is CASSLRPMKNTEAFF.

At least ten counts were recorded for this clonotype. The chain has TRBV7-9 and TRBJ1-2; D is perhaps TRBD1 (6 bases). V was shortened by 6 bases and J by 9 bases, with 14 bases between the two germline ends. The CDR3 consists of 12 residues. CDR1 is SEHNR and CDR2 is FQNEAQ in the germline V gene (reference sequence). CDR3 loop: CASRLKQGRYTF. CDR3 DNA sequence: TGTGCCAGCAGGCTCAAACAGGGCCGCTACACCTTC.

This clonotype was seen many times. The chain couples TRBV15 to TRBJ2-7, with 7 bases aligning to TRBD1. The CDR3 is 14 amino acids. V was clipped by 1 base and J by 3 bases; unmatched bases: 3. CDR1 is LNHNV and CDR2 is YYDKDF in the germline V gene (reference sequence). As DNA, the CDR3 is TGTGCCACCAGCAGAGCTTGGACAGGCTACGAGCAGTACTTC. As protein: CATSRAWTGYEQYF.

Many counts were recorded for this clonotype. The rearrangement uses TRBV7-8 and TRBJ2-7, with a possible D match to TRBD2 (5 bases). The V end was cut by 3 bases, the J end by 7 bases, with 10 bases between. Looked up from germline, CDR1 is SGHVS and CDR2 is FQNEAQ. The CDR3 spans 12 residues. The CDR3 here is CASSLGESEQYF. DNA of the CDR3: TGTGCCAGCAGCTTGGGAGAAAGTGAGCAGTACTTC.

This clonotype was picked up a small number of times. A much larger clone lies a single base off, so this may be a read error. The chain uses TRBV3-1 and TRBJ1-1, with a tentative D call TRBD1 (5 bases). The germline gives CDR1 LGHDT, CDR2 YNNKEL (reference sequence). There are 13 residues in the CDR3. CDR3: CASIQVGVTEAFF. As DNA, the CDR3 is TGTGCCAGCATCCAAGTGGGGGTCACTGAAGCTTTCTTT.

This clonotype showed up just a few times. The J gene is TRBJ2-1, the V gene TRBV7-2; D might be TRBD1 or TRBD2, each matching 5 bases. V shed 5 bases and J shed 1 base, with 12 bases lying between them. This CDR3 contains 15 residues. Germline CDR1 reads SGHTA; CDR2 reads FQGNSA. This CDR3 reads CASSLRDGSYNEQFF. The DNA for the CDR3 is TGTGCCAGCAGCCTCCGGGACGGATCCTACAATGAGCAGTTCTTC.

This clonotype appeared many times. CDR3 nucleotide sequence: TGTGCCAGCAGCCTTAGCGGGGGTAGCTCCTACGAGCAGTACGTC. Its protein is CASSLSGGSSYEQYV. J is TRBJ2-7 and V is TRBV11-2; 9 nucleotides align to TRBD2. This CDR3 contains 15 residues. V shed 5 bases and J 0 bases; nucleotides not matched to a gene: 5. Looked up from germline, CDR1 is SGHAT and CDR2 is FQNNGV.

This clonotype was found many times. The DNA for the CDR3 is TGTGCCAGCAGTGAGCCTGAACAGGGGGCTACCGGGGAGCTGTTTTTT. Translated, it gives CASSEPEQGATGELFF. The V gene is TRBV25-1, the J gene TRBJ2-2; TRBD1 agrees at 9 bases. The germline V gene has CDR1 MGHDK and CDR2 SYGVNS. Trimming cost V 3 bases and J 5 bases; bases outside gene matches: 7. The CDR3 covers 16 residues.

The table lists this clonotype with many counts. V usage is TRBV5-1 and J usage is TRBJ2-6; 10 bases match TRBD1. After removal of 4 bases from V and 0 bases from J, the junction contained 7 bases not matched to a gene. The CDR3 is made up of 18 amino acids. CDR1 and CDR2 from the germline V gene are SGHRS and YFSETQ. The CDR3 DNA reads as TGCGCCAGCAGCCGGACAGGGGGGGTTAGCTCTGGGGCCAACGTCCTGACTTTC. Translation gives CASSRTGGVSSGANVLTF.

In its sample, this clonotype was seen many times. The chain recombines TRBV6-2 or TRBV6-3 with TRBJ2-7; the D is unclear. V shed 2 bases and J shed 4 bases, with 15 bases lying between them. This CDR3 comprises 15 residues. Germline V CDR1 and CDR2: MNHEY, SVGEGT. The DNA of the CDR3 is TGTGCCAGCAGTTACAACTTAGAGACCAGATACGAGCAGTACTTC. Its protein product is CASSYNLETRYEQYF.

Ten or more counts support this clonotype. The chain couples TRBV20-1 to TRBJ2-3; D not certain. V lost 6 bases and J lost 1, with 14 bases in between. There are 14 residues in the CDR3. Germline loops: CDR1 DFQATT, CDR2 SNEGSKA (reference sequence). CDR3 sequence reads: CSAPPLYGTDTQYF. CDR3 nucleotides: TGCAGTGCCCCGCCCCTGTATGGCACAGATACGCAGTATTTT.

In its sample, this clonotype was seen a few times. The chain recombines TRBV6-5 with TRBJ1-4; tentative D call: TRBD1 (6 bases). This CDR3 is built from 14 residues. Per germline, CDR1 MNHEY and CDR2 SVGAGI. Trimming pared 2 bases from V and 3 bases from J, leaving 7 bases between. The CDR3 DNA is TGTGCCAGCAGTTACAGGGGGGCTAATGAAAAACTGTTTTTT. Amino acid sequence: CASSYRGANEKLFF.

This clonotype was detected ten times or more. V usage is TRBV5-5 and J usage is TRBJ2-7; D is unresolved. The CDR3 extends over 16 amino acids. Germline V lookup: CDR1 SGHKS, CDR2 YYEKEE (reference sequence). V was shortened by 2 bases and J by 0 bases, with 15 bases between the two germline ends. As DNA, the CDR3 is TGTGCCAGCAGCTTTGGTCCCGGAGCTCCCTCCTACGAGCAGTACGTC. Translating gives CASSFGPGAPSYEQYV.

This clonotype appeared many times. The CDR3 is CASSVGLQIEEQFF. The CDR3 DNA sequence: TGTGCCAGCAGCGTAGGGCTTCAGATTGAAGAGCAGTTCTTC. The chain carries TRBV9 and TRBJ2-1; no clear D. The CDR3 has 14 amino acids. CDR1 is SGDLS and CDR2 is YYNGEE in the germline V gene. Trimming removed 0 bases at V and 10 bases at J, with 14 bases between.

This clonotype was counted only a few times. Its ends do not fully match the called genes, so a read error is possible. The chain is built from TRBV20-1 and TRBJ1-5; D is uncertain. The length of the CDR3 is 14 residues. In germline, CDR1 is DFQATT, CDR2 SNEGSKA (reference sequence). The CDR3 coding sequence is TGCAGTGCTAGAGTGGATTATAGCAATCAGCCCCAGAATTTT. This gives the protein CSARVDYSNQPQNF.

In its sample, this clonotype was seen many times. This chain joins TRBV27 and TRBJ1-6, with 7 bases aligning to TRBD1. Germline CDR1 reads MNHEY; CDR2 reads SMNVEV (reference sequence). The CDR3 covers 18 residues. V dropped 3 bases and J dropped 7; count of bases not matched to a gene: 15. CDR3 bases: TGTGCCAGCAGTTTCGTCACACCCGGACAGGCAACGAATTCACCCCTCCACTTT. It yields the protein CASSFVTPGQATNSPLHF.

This clonotype was counted many times. V gene TRBV11-3 combines with J gene TRBJ1-1; D remains unclear. The CDR3 is made up of 15 amino acids. V was cut by 5 bases and J by 4 bases, with 17 bases left in between. Germline V gene data show CDR1 as SGHNT and CDR2 as YENEEA. In DNA, the CDR3 is TGTGCCAGCAGCCCCCGGACCCTGACGGGCACTGAAGCTTTCTTT. Amino acid sequence: CASSPRTLTGTEAFF.

This clonotype has just a few counts. One end of the junction fails to match germline, which may point to a read error. This chain connects TRBV5-6 to TRBJ1-6; D uncertain. The CDR3 has 15 amino acids. CDR1 SGHDT and CDR2 YYEEEE come from the germline V gene. CDR3 region: CASSLNRIYNSPLNF. DNA of the CDR3: TGTGCCAGCAGCTTGAACAGAATCTATAATTCACCCCTCAACTTT.

There are many counts of this clonotype. The chain couples TRBV12-3 or TRBV12-4 to TRBJ2-3; TRBD2 matches at 8 bases. V was pared by 2 bases and J by 11 bases, with 9 bases of the junction left unmatched. The CDR3 extends over 14 amino acids. CDR3 protein: CASSLTAGGRVQYF. CDR3 bases: TGTGCCAGCAGTTTAACGGCGGGGGGAAGGGTGCAGTATTTT.